The 17 T cell receptor beta chains listed next were all sequenced from one sample in a study of T-cell memory formation after mild COVID-19. A single record per CDR3 protein comes from TCRdb applying MiXCR to the 5' RACE reads. Counted here are roughly 410,000 distinct CDR3 sequences, 20% to 25% occurring once; the ten biggest clones make up 7% to 9.5%. The sample taken for sequencing was PBMCs or a T cell subset sorted from them (not recorded which). These receptors were obtained from an adult woman who had mild COVID-19 (a few samples of this study predate the infection). Cell type and time point are not known.

V and J are TRBV7-6 and TRBJ2-7; 7 nucleotides agree with TRBD1. The length of the CDR3 is 18 residues. CDR1 SGHVS and CDR2 FNYEAQ come from the germline V gene. The J segment lost 4 bases and the V segment lost 0 bases, leaving 15 bases of the junction unmatched. CDR3 amino acids: CASSLAPTGAGDGYEQYF. DNA of the CDR3: TGTGCCAGCAGCTTAGCCCCTACAGGGGCCGGGGATGGGTACGAGCAGTACTTC.

The rearrangement joins TRBV4-3 to TRBJ2-7; 11 bases agree with TRBD2. Trimming removed 4 bases from V and 4 bases from J; junction bases left unmatched: 9. CDR1 and CDR2 from the germline V gene are LGHNA and YSLEER. This CDR3 is 16 amino acids long. This CDR3 reads CASSPALAGEVYEQYF. The DNA of the CDR3 is TGCGCCAGCAGCCCCGCACTAGCGGGAGAAGTGTACGAGCAGTACTTC.

The chain carries TRBV9 and TRBJ2-7, with 7 bases that match TRBD1. The germline V gene has CDR1 SGDLS and CDR2 YYNGEE. The CDR3 runs to 16 residues. The V and J ends lost 0 bases and 2 bases, in that order; junction bases with no gene match: 8. The CDR3: CASSVEAGGTTYEQYF. CDR3 in DNA: TGTGCCAGCAGCGTAGAGGCAGGGGGTACTACCTACGAGCAGTACTTC. Supplemented by reference TRBV9 and TRBJ2-7, the full variable domain reads DSGVTQTPKHLITATGQRVTLRCSPRSGDLSVYWYQQSLDQGLQFLIQYYNGEERAKGNILERFSAQQFPDLHSELNLSSLELGDSALYFCASSVEAGGTTYEQYFGPGTRLTVT.

The chain links TRBV7-9 to TRBJ2-3; 14 nucleotides align to TRBD2. Germline CDR1 and CDR2: SEHNR and FQNEAQ (reference sequence). Trimming took 4 bases from V and 5 from J; bases not matched to a gene: 5. There are 16 residues in the CDR3. For the CDR3, the DNA is TGTGCCAGCAGCTATGGACTAGCGGGAGGAGGAGATACGCAGTATTTT. This translates into CASSYGLAGGGDTQYF.

The chain recombines TRBV6-2 or TRBV6-3 with TRBJ2-1; 8 bases map to TRBD2. V was clipped by 7 bases and J by 3 bases; unmatched bases: 5. This CDR3 contains 14 residues. In germline, CDR1 is MNHEY, CDR2 SVGEGT. This CDR3 reads CASTRSGSYNEQFF. The CDR3 DNA sequence: TGTGCCAGCACCAGGAGCGGGAGCTACAATGAGCAGTTCTTC.

V gene TRBV15 combines with J gene TRBJ2-7; D perhaps matches TRBD1 (6 bases). This CDR3 has 14 amino acids. Deletions cut 3 bases from V and 0 bases from J, with 9 bases between. The germline V gene has CDR1 LNHNV and CDR2 YYDKDF (reference sequence). The CDR3 DNA sequence: TGTGCCACCAGCAGTGACAGGTTCTCCTACGAGCAGTACTTC. Translated: CATSSDRFSYEQYF.

V and J are TRBV12-3 or TRBV12-4 and TRBJ2-3; D unresolved. The CDR3 is made up of 14 amino acids. With 2 bases removed from V and 4 bases from J, the gap between germline ends came to 10 bases. The CDR3 sequence is CASSLFGLADTQYF. The CDR3 nucleotides are TGTGCCAGCAGTTTATTCGGCTTGGCAGATACGCAGTATTTT.

V usage is TRBV6-5 and J usage is TRBJ1-5; D possibly corresponds to TRBD1 (5 bases). Germline V CDR1 and CDR2: MNHEY, SVGAGI. Trimming shortened V by 0 bases and J by 3 bases, and 9 bases separated the two germline ends. The CDR3 runs 15 residues. The CDR3 DNA follows: TGTGCCAGCAGTTACTCGAGGGGAACCAATCAGCCCCAGCATTTT. Translated: CASSYSRGTNQPQHF.

In its sample, this clonotype was seen a few times. This chain links TRBV24-1 with TRBJ2-7; no firm D call. The CDR3 has 15 amino acids. Per the germline V gene, CDR1 is KGHDR and CDR2 is SFDVKD. V lost 2 bases and J 2 bases, leaving 12 bases between the germline ends. The CDR3 sequence: CATSDSAIGTYEQYF. CDR3 nucleotide sequence: TGTGCCACCAGTGATTCAGCGATAGGGACCTACGAGCAGTACTTC.

This clonotype appeared a few times. This chain links TRBV5-1 with TRBJ2-1, with D unclear. The CDR3 runs to 11 residues. Trimming left V 5 bases short and J 15 bases short, with 15 bases between. From germline, CDR1 is SGHRS and CDR2 YFSETQ. CDR3 nucleotides: TGCGCCAGCAGTTTATCGGCTTCTTGGTTCTTC. Residues: CASSLSASWFF. Supplemented by reference TRBV5-1 and TRBJ2-1, the full variable domain reads KAGVTQTPRYLIKTRGQQVTLSCSPISGHRSVSWYQQTPGQGLQFLFEYFSETQRNKGNFPGRFSGRQFSNSRSEMNVSTLELGDSALYLCASSLSASWFFGPGTRLTVL.

V usage is TRBV13 and J usage is TRBJ1-5; D gene uncertain. V lost 4 bases and J 9 bases, leaving 13 bases between the germline ends. The CDR3 covers 13 residues. The germline V gene has CDR1 PRHDT and CDR2 FYEKMQ (reference sequence). CDR3 in amino acids: CASSSHLVGPQHF. CDR3 coding DNA: TGTGCCAGCAGCTCGCATCTTGTCGGGCCCCAGCATTTT.

This rearrangement joins TRBV4-2 to TRBJ1-5, with TRBD1 identical over 7 bases. After removal of 6 bases from V and 3 bases from J, the junction contained 11 bases not matched to a gene. In germline, CDR1 is LGHNA, CDR2 YNFKEQ. This CDR3 has 16 amino acids. The CDR3 reads CASRKEGAGDNQPQHF. The CDR3 bases are TGTGCCAGCAGGAAAGAGGGGGCAGGGGACAATCAGCCCCAGCATTTT.

This clonotype was recorded a few times. The J gene is TRBJ2-3, the V gene TRBV3-1; TRBD1 agrees at 8 bases. The V and J ends lost 7 bases and 2 bases, in that order; junction bases with no gene match: 8. The CDR3 contains 15 residues. Looked up from germline, CDR1 is LGHDT and CDR2 is YNNKEL (reference sequence). CDR3 protein: CASKPGTGDTDTQYF. Written as DNA, the CDR3 is TGTGCCAGCAAACCCGGGACAGGAGACACAGATACGCAGTATTTT.

This sequence joins TRBV6-2 or TRBV6-3 and TRBJ2-1; 13 bases agree with TRBD2. Germline trimming cut 5 bases from V and 9 bases from J; bases unmatched to any gene: 7. The CDR3 is 15 residues long. Germline CDR1 MNHEY, CDR2 SVGEGT. The chain's CDR3 is CASSKGLAGEGEQFF. For the CDR3, the DNA is TGTGCCAGCAGTAAAGGACTAGCGGGAGAGGGTGAGCAGTTCTTC.

The chain links TRBV6-5 to TRBJ2-5, with TRBD1 matching 7 bases. The CDR3 contains 17 residues. The V and J ends lost 6 bases and 4 bases, in that order; junction bases with no gene match: 17. Germline loops: CDR1 MNHEY, CDR2 SVGAGI. Here the CDR3 reads CASSLTSTGRGRETQYF. Here the CDR3 DNA reads TGTGCCAGCAGCCTCACTTCGACAGGGAGAGGTCGAGAGACCCAGTACTTC.

This clonotype was recorded once. The V call is TRBV6-2 or TRBV6-3, the J call TRBJ2-1, with TRBD2 matching 8 bases. The ends lost 0 bases at V and 9 bases at J; junction bases unmatched: 7. CDR1 is MNHEY, CDR2 SVGEGT, per germline. The length of the CDR3 is 15 residues. Here the CDR3 reads CASSYSGTRPGEQFF. The CDR3 coding sequence is TGTGCCAGCAGTTACTCCGGGACTAGGCCCGGTGAGCAGTTCTTC.

This chain connects TRBV4-2 to TRBJ2-5; no reliable D call. The CDR3 totals 12 residues. Trimming took off 0 bases at V and 5 bases at J, with 4 bases between the two ends. CDR1 is LGHNA and CDR2 is YNFKEQ in the germline V gene. CDR3 in DNA: TGTGCCAGCAGCCAAGAAACCGAGACCCAGTACTTC. Protein product: CASSQETETQYF.